This T cell receptor beta chain appears in the sequencing data of a study of T cells after somatic rescue of genetic block. Sequencing used immunoSEQ multiplex PCR; TCRdb keeps in-frame clones, though not all of them. Here the sample spans roughly 8,000 clones, roughly 80% being singletons. V was clipped by 0 bases and J by 4 bases, with 12 bases between them. CDR3 length: 15 residues. The germline V gene has CDR1 MGHRA and CDR2 YSYEKL. This clone was recorded a few times. The chain carries TRBV4-1 and TRBJ1-2; no firm D call. This receptor was taken from a boy aged 5-17 years. Sequenced material: peripheral blood mononuclear cells (PBMCs). The CDR3: CASSQDSATTYGYTF. CDR3 DNA: TGCGCCAGCAGCCAAGATTCCGCAACTACCTATGGCTACACCTTC.